This TCR beta chain was captured in a study of vaccination effects on CD4 cells after COVID-19. Study overall: Participants got two doses of BNT162b2 or mRNA-1273 vaccine.

V lost 5 bases, J lost 0 bases, and 5 bases lay in between. Germline V gene data show CDR1 as SGHTA and CDR2 as FQGTGA. The CDR3 contains 13 residues. Following 10 days of culture, CD4+ T cells were isolated. Replacing half the medium with IL-2 medium was done on days 3 and 7. Details on this clone: The antigen is undetermined.

Profiled with immunoSEQ multiplex PCR; TCRdb holds only in-frame clones, not every one. The profile covers about 38,000 clones, with roughly 87% appearing a single time and 2.5% to 3.5% taken by the ten largest. The specimen comprised CD4+ T cells from PBMCs cultured without peptide, sampled before COVID-19 vaccination. This rearrangement joins TRBV7-3 to TRBJ2-1; D is unresolved. The receptor was derived from a human donor who received a COVID-19 vaccine. The CDR3 coding sequence is TGTGCCAGCAGCAGCTACTCCTACAATGAGCAGTTCTTC. As protein: CASSSYSYNEQFF.